This T cell receptor (beta chain) was recovered during a study of cytomegalovirus exposure and HLA in healthy donors. General study findings and limits: Most observed TCR sequences were rare, whereas some public TCRs were detected in many donors. It was reported in a later analysis that an Asian-associated ancestry cluster showed fewer N-insertions than the approximately 670-donor mean.

Germline values: CDR1 GTSNPN, CDR2 SVGIG (reference sequence). With V trimmed by 0 bases and J by 3 bases, 1 base remained unmatched. The CDR3 has 13 amino acids. In the PCR, 60 Vbeta and 13 Jbeta primers were used. Sequencing used immunoSEQ multiplex PCR; TCRdb keeps in-frame clones, though not all of them. The data show tens of thousands of clones, around 72% seen once. A word on this clone: Its antigen remains unidentified.

The gene calls are TRBV30 and TRBJ2-7; 8 bases are shared with TRBD1. The sequence was obtained from a woman in her thirties or forties in good health and CMV-seropositive. Sample: PBMCs. CDR3 bases: TGTGCCTGGAGTGTAGACAGGGGCTACGAGCAGTACTTC. It specifies CAWSVDRGYEQYF.